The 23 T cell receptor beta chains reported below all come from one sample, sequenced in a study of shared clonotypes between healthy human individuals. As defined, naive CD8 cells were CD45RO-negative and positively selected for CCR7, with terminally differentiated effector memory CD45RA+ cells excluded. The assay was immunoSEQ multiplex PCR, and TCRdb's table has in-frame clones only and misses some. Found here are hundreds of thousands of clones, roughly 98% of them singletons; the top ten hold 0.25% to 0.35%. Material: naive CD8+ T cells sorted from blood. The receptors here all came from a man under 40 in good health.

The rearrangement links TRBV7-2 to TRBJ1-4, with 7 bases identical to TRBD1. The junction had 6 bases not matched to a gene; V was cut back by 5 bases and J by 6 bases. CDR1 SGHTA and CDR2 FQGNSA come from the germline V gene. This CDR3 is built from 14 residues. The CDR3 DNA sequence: TGTGCCAGCAGCACGGACACAGGGGATGAAAAACTGTTTTTT. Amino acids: CASSTDTGDEKLFF.

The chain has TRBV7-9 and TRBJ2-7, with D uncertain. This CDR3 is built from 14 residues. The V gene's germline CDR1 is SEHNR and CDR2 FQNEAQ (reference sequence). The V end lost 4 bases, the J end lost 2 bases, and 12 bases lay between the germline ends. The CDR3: CASSSYRDPYEQYF. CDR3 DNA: TGTGCCAGCAGCTCGTATCGAGATCCCTACGAGCAGTACTTC. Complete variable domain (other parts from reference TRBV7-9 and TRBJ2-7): DTGVSQNPRHKITKRGQNVTFRCDPISEHNRLYWYRQTLGQGPEFLTYFQNEAQLEKSRLLSDRFSAERPKGSFSTLEIQRTEQGDSAMYLCASSSYRDPYEQYFGPGTRLTVT.

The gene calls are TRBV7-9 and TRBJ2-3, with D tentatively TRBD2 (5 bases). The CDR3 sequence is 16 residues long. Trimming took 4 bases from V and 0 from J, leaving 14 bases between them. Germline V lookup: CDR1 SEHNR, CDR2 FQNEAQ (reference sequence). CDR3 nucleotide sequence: TGTGCCAGCAGCTCGTCTAGCAGCACTAGCACAGATACGCAGTATTTT. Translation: CASSSSSSTSTDTQYF.

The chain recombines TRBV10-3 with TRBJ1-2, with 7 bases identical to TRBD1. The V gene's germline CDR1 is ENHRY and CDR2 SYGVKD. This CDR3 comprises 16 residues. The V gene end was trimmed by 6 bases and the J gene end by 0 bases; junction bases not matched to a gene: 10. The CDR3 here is CAIRRTGAFPNYGYTF. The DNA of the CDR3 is TGTGCCATCAGGAGGACAGGAGCTTTTCCTAACTATGGCTACACCTTC.

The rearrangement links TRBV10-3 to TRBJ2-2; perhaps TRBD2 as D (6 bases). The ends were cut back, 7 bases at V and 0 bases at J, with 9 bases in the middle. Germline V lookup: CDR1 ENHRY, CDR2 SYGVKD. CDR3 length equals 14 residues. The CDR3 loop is CAINRDSNTGELFF. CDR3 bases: TGTGCCATCAATCGGGACTCGAACACCGGGGAGCTGTTTTTT.

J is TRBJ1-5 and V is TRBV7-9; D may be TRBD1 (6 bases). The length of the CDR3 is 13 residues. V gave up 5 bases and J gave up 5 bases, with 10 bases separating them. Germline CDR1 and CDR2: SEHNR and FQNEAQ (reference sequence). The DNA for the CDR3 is TGTGCCAGCAGCCTCCCAGGGGATCAGCCCCAGCATTTT. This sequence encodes CASSLPGDQPQHF.

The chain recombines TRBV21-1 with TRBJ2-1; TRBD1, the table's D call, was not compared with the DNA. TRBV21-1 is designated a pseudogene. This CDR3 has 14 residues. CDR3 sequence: CASSKGTGSDEQFF. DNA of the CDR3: TGTGCCAGCAGCAAAGGGACAGGGTCTGATGAGCAGTTCTTC.

The CDR3 DNA sequence: TGCGCCAGCGGAGACAGGGGGAGTGAACAAGCTTTCTTT. Translated, it gives CASGDRGSEQAFF. V usage is TRBV4-3 and J usage is TRBJ1-1, with TRBD1 matching 9 bases. Trimming took 8 bases from V and 9 from J; bases not matched to a gene: 10. Germline loops: CDR1 LGHNA, CDR2 YSLEER. This CDR3 spans 13 amino acids.

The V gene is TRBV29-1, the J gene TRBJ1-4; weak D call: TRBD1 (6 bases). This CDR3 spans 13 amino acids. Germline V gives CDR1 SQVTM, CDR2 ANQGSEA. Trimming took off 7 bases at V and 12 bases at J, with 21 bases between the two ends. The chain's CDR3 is CSGTRGGATELFF. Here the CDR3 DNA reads TGCAGCGGGACTAGGGGGGGCGCGACCGAACTGTTTTTT.

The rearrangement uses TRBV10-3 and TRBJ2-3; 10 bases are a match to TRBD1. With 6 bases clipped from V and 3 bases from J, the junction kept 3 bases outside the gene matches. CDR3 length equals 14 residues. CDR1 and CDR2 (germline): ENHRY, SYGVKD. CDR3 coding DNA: TGTGCCATCAGACCGGGACAGGGGACAGATACGCAGTATTTT. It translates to CAIRPGQGTDTQYF.

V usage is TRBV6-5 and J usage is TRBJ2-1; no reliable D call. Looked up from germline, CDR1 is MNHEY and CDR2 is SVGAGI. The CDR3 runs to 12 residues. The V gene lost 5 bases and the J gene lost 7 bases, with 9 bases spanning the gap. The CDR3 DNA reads TGTGCCAGCAGTCTCACCTTAAATGAGCAGTTCTTC. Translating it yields CASSLTLNEQFF.

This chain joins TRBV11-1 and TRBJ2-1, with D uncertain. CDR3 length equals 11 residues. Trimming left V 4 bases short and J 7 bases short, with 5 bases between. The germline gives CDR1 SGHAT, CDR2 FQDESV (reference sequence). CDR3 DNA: TGTGCCAGCAGCTCCAGAAATGAGCAGTTCTTC. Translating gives CASSSRNEQFF.

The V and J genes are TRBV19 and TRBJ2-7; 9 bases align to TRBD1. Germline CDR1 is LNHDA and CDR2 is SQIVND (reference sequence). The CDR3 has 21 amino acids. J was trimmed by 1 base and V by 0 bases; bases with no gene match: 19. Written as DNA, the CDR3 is TGTGCCAGTAGTATAGAGTCTGGGGAGGGACAGGGCATCCCGGGTTCCTACGAGCAGTACTTC. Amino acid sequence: CASSIESGEGQGIPGSYEQYF.

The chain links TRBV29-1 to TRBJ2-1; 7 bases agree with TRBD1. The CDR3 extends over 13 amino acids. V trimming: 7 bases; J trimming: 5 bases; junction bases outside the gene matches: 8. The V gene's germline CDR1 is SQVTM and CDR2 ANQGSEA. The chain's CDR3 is CSGGTAGHNEQFF. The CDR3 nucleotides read TGCAGCGGAGGGACAGCCGGCCACAATGAGCAGTTCTTC.

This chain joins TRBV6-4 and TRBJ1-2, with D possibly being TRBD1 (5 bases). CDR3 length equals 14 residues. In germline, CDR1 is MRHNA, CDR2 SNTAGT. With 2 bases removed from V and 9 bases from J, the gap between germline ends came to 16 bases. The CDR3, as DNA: TGTGCCAGCAGTGACGGGACCGCTGCTAAGAGCTACACCTTC. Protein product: CASSDGTAAKSYTF.

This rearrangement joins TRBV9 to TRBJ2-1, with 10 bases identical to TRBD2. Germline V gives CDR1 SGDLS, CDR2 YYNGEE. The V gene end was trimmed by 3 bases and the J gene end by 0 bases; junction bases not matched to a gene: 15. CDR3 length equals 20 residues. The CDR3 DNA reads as TGTGCCAGCAGCGGACCCCCGTCTAGCGGGAGCGCCCGCTCCTACAATGAGCAGTTCTTC. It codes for CASSGPPSSGSARSYNEQFF.

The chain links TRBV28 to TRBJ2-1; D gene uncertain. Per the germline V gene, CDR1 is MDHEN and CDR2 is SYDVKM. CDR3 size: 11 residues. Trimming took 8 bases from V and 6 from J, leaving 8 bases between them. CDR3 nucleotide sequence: TGTGCCAGCGTAGCCCCCAATGAGCAGTTCTTC. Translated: CASVAPNEQFF.

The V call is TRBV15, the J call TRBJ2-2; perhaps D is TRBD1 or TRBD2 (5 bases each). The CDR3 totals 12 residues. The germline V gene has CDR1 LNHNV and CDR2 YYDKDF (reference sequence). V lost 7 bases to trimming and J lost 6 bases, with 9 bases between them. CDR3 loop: CATTEGSGELFF. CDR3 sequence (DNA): TGTGCCACCACCGAGGGGTCCGGGGAGCTGTTTTTT.

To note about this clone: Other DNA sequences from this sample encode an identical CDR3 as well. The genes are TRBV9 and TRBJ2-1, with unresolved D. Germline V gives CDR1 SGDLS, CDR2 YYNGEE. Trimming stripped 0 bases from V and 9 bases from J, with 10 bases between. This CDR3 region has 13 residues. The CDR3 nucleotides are TGTGCCAGCAGCGTAGGGGATCCCGGTGAGCAGTTCTTC. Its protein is CASSVGDPGEQFF.

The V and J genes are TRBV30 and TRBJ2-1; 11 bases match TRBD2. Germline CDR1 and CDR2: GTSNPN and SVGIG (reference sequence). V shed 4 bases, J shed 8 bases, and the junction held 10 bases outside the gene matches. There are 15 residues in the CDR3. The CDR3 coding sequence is TGTGCCTGGAACCAACTAGCGGGGGCGCCCGATGAGCAGTTCTTC. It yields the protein CAWNQLAGAPDEQFF.

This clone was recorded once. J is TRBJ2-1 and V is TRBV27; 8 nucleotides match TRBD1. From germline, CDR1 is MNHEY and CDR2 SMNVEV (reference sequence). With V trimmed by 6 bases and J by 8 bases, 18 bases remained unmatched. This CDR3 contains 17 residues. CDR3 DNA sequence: TGTGCCAGCAGACAGACCGTAGGACAGGGATGGTCCCATGAGCAGTTCTTC. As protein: CASRQTVGQGWSHEQFF.

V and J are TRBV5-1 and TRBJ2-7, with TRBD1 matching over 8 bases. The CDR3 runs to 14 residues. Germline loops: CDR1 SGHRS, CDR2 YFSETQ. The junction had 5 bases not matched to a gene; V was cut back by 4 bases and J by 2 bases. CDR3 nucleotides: TGCGCCAGCAGCATAGACAGGGGTACCTACGAGCAGTACTTC. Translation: CASSIDRGTYEQYF.

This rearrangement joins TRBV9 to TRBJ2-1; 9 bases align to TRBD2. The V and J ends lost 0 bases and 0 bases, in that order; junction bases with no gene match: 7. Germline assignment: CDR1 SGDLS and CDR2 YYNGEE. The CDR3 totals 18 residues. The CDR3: CASSVVASGTSSYNEQFF. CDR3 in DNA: TGTGCCAGCAGCGTAGTGGCTAGCGGGACTAGCTCCTACAATGAGCAGTTCTTC. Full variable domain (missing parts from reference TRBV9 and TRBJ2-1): DSGVTQTPKHLITATGQRVTLRCSPRSGDLSVYWYQQSLDQGLQFLIQYYNGEERAKGNILERFSAQQFPDLHSELNLSSLELGDSALYFCASSVVASGTSSYNEQFFGPGTRLTVL.